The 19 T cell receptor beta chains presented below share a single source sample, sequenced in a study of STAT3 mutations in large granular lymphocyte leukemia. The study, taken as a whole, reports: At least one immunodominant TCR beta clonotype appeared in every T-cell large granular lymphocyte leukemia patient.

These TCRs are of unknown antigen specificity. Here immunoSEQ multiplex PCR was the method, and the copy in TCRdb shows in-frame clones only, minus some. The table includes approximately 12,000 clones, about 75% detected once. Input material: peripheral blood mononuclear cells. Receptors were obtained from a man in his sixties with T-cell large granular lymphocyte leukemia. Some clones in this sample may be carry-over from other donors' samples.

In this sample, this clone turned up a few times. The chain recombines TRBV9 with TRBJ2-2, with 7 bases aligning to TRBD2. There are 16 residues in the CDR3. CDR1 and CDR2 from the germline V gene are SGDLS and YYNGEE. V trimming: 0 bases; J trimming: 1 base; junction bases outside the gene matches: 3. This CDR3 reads CASSVVGRGNTGELFF. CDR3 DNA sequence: TGTGCCAGCAGCGTAGTGGGGAGGGGGAACACCGGGGAGCTGTTTTTT.

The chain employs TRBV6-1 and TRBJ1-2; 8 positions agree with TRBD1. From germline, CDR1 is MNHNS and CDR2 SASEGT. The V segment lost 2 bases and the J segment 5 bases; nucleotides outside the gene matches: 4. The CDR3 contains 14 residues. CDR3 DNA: TGTGCCAGCAGTGAATCTCAGGGGGCTTATGGCTACACCTTC. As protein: CASSESQGAYGYTF.

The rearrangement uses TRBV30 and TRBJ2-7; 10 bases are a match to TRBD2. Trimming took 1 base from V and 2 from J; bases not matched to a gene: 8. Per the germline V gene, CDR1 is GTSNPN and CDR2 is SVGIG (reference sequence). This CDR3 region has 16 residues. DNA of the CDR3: TGTGCCTGGAGTGGCAGTCTAGCGGGGGTAGCCTACGAGCAGTACTTC. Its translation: CAWSGSLAGVAYEQYF. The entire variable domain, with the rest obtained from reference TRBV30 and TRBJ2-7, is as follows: SQTIHQWPATLVQPVGSPLSLECTVEGTSNPNLYWYRQAAGRGLQLLFYSVGIGQISSEVPQNLSASRPQDRQFILSSKKLLLSDSGFYLCAWSGSLAGVAYEQYFGPGTRLTVT.

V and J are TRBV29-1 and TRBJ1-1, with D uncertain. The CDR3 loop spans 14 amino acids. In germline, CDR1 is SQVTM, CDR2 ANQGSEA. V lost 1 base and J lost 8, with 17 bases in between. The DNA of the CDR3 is TGCAGCGTTGAAGGCACTTGGGGTCGGGAAGAAGCTTTCTTT. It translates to CSVEGTWGREEAFF.

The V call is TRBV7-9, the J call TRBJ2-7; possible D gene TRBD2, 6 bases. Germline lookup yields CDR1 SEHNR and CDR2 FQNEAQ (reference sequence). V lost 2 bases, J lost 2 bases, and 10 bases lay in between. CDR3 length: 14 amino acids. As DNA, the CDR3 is TGTGCCAGCAGCTTATCGGGAGTTGCCTACGAGCAGTACTTC. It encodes CASSLSGVAYEQYF.

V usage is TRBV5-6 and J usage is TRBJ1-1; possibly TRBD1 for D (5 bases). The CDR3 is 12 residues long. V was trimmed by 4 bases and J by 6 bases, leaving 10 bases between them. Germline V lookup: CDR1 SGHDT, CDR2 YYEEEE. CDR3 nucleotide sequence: TGTGCCAGCAGCGGAGGGGTCCCTGAAGCTTTCTTT. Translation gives CASSGGVPEAFF.

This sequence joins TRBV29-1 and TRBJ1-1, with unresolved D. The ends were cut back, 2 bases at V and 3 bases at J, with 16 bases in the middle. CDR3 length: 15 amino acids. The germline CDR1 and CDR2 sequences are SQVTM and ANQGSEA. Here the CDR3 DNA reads TGCAGCGTTGAATTGCCCCTGGGTTGGGACACTGAAGCTTTCTTT. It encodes CSVELPLGWDTEAFF.

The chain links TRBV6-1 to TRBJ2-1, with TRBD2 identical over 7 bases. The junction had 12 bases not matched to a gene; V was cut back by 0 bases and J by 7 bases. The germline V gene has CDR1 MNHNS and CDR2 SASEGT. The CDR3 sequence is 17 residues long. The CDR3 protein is CASSEALTPGLKNEQFF. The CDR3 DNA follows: TGTGCCAGCAGTGAAGCGCTTACTCCGGGACTAAAAAATGAGCAGTTCTTC.

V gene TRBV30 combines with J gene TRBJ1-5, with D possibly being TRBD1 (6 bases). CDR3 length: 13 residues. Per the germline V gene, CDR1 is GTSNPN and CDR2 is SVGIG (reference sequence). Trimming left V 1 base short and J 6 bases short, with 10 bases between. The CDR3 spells CAWSGGRSQPQHF. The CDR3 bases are TGTGCCTGGAGTGGGGGGCGAAGTCAGCCCCAGCATTTT.

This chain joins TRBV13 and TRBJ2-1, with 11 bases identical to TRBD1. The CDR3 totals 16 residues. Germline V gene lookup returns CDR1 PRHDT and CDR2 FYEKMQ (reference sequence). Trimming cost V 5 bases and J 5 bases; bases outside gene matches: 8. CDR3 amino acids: CASSQVPGQGDNEQFF. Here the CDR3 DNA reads TGTGCCAGCAGCCAGGTGCCGGGACAGGGGGACAATGAGCAGTTCTTC. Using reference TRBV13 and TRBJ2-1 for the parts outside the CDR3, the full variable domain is AAGVIQSPRHLIKEKRETATLKCYPIPRHDTVYWYQQGPGQDPQFLISFYEKMQSDKGSIPDRFSAQQFSDYHSELNMSSLELGDSALYFCASSQVPGQGDNEQFFGPGTRLTVL.

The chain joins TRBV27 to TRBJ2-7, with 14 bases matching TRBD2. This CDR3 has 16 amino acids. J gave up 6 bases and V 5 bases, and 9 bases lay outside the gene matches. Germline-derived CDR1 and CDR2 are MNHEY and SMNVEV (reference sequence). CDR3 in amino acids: CASSKGTSGGYSEQYF. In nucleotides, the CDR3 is TGTGCCAGCAGTAAAGGGACTAGCGGGGGATACAGCGAGCAGTACTTC.

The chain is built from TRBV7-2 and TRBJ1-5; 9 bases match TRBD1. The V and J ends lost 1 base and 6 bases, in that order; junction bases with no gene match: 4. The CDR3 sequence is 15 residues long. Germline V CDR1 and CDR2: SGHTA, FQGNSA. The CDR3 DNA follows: TGTGCCAGCAGCTTAGGGGGACAGGGAGCTCAGCCCCAGCATTTT. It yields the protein CASSLGGQGAQPQHF.

This CDR3 reads CASSLGQGGYEQYF. CDR3 DNA sequence: TGCGCCAGCAGCTTGGGGCAGGGGGGGTACGAGCAGTACTTC. This rearrangement joins TRBV5-1 to TRBJ2-7; D may correspond to TRBD1 or TRBD2 (7 bases each). The CDR3 is made up of 14 amino acids. Germline V CDR1 and CDR2: SGHRS, YFSETQ. Trimming stripped 0 bases from V and 4 bases from J, with 11 bases between. The full variable domain, in which reference TRBV5-1 and TRBJ2-7 provide the parts outside the CDR3, is KAGVTQTPRYLIKTRGQQVTLSCSPISGHRSVSWYQQTPGQGLQFLFEYFSETQRNKGNFPGRFSGRQFSNSRSEMNVSTLELGDSALYLCASSLGQGGYEQYFGPGTRLTVT.

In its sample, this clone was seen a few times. The CDR3 loop reads CASSAPNEMNTEAFF. CDR3 coding DNA: TGTGCCAGCAGTGCCCCGAATGAGATGAACACTGAAGCTTTCTTT. The V call is TRBV6-1, the J call TRBJ1-1; no firm D call. CDR3 length: 15 residues. The V end lost 4 bases, the J end lost 0 bases, and 12 bases lay between the germline ends. Germline CDR1 MNHNS, CDR2 SASEGT.

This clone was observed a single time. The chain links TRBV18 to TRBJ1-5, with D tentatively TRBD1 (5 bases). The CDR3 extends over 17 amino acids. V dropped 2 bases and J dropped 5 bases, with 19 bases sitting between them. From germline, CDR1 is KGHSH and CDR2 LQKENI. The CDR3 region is CASSPMGRGVGDQPQHF. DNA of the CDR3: TGTGCCAGCTCACCAATGGGCCGCGGAGTAGGGGATCAGCCCCAGCATTTT.

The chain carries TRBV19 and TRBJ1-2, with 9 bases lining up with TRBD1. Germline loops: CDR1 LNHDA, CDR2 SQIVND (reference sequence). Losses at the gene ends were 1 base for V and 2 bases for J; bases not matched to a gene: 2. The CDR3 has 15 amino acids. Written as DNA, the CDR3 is TGTGCCAGTAGTATAGTGGACAGGGGAAACTATGGCTACACCTTC. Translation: CASSIVDRGNYGYTF.

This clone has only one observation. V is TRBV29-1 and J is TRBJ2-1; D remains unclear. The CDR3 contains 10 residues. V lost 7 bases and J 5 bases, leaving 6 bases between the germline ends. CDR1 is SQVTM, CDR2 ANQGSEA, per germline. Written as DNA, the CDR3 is TGCAGCGGATCTAACAATGAGCAGTTCTTC. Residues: CSGSNNEQFF.

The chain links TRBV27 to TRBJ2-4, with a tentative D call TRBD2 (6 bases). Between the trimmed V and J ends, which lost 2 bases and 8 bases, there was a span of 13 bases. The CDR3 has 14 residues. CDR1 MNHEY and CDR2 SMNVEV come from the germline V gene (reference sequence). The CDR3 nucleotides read TGTGCCAGCAGTTTAAGTGGCGGGAATGACATTCAGTACTTC. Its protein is CASSLSGGNDIQYF.

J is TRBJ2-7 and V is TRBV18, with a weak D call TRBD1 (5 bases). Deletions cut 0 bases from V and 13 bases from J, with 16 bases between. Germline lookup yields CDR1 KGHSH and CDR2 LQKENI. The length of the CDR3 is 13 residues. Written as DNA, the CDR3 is TGTGCCAGCTCACCACCGAGCAGGACATGGCCCTACTTC. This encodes CASSPPSRTWPYF.